One and the same sample provided the 30 T cell receptor beta chains below, sequenced in a study of cytomegalovirus exposure and HLA in healthy donors. With 60 Vbeta and 13 Jbeta primers, the PCR was carried out. TCRdb's copy holds only in-frame clones and misses some; the assay was immunoSEQ multiplex PCR. The data contain around 130,000 clones, 83% of them singletons. The sequencing sample was made of PBMCs. These receptors were taken from a girl aged 2-10 years in good health and CMV-seronegative.

J is TRBJ2-1 and V is TRBV5-1; 7 bases align to TRBD1. The germline V gene encodes CDR1 SGHRS and CDR2 YFSETQ. V gave up 4 bases and J gave up 4 bases; unmatched junction bases: 5. This CDR3 region has 14 residues. CDR3 loop: CASSGQVLYNEQFF. CDR3 nucleotide sequence: TGCGCCAGCAGCGGACAGGTGCTGTACAATGAGCAGTTCTTC.

V gene TRBV6-5 combines with J gene TRBJ2-7; a possible D gene is TRBD2 (8 bases). This CDR3 has 15 amino acids. V was cut by 6 bases and J by 2 bases, with 17 bases left in between. Germline V gives CDR1 MNHEY, CDR2 SVGAGI. CDR3 sequence: CASRTGPGLAYEQYF. As DNA, the CDR3 is TGTGCCAGCAGGACAGGGCCGGGACTAGCCTACGAGCAGTACTTC.

This clone was picked up one time. V usage is TRBV30 and J usage is TRBJ1-2; tentatively, D is TRBD1 (6 bases). V lost 0 bases and J 6 bases, leaving 11 bases between the germline ends. The CDR3 is 13 residues long. Germline assignment: CDR1 GTSNPN and CDR2 SVGIG (reference sequence). The CDR3 DNA reads as TGTGCCTGGAGTGTGGGGCAGGGGAATGGCTACACCTTC. It encodes CAWSVGQGNGYTF.

The chain links TRBV5-6 to TRBJ2-7; tentatively, D is TRBD2 (5 bases). Germline V gene sequence: CDR1 SGHDT, CDR2 YYEEEE. The CDR3 totals 14 residues. V was cut by 2 bases and J by 5 bases, with 14 bases left in between. Here the CDR3 reads CASSFTSPGDEQYF. The CDR3 DNA is TGTGCCAGCAGCTTCACATCGCCCGGGGACGAGCAGTACTTC.

This clone was observed a handful of times. The genes are TRBV5-6 and TRBJ1-2; D remains ambiguous. Between the trimmed V and J ends, which lost 1 base and 12 bases, there was a span of 10 bases. Germline V gene lookup returns CDR1 SGHDT and CDR2 YYEEEE. CDR3 length: 11 amino acids. This CDR3 reads CASSLTVLNTF. The CDR3 DNA reads as TGTGCCAGCAGCTTGACGGTCCTTAACACCTTC. The full variable domain, completed using reference TRBV5-6 and TRBJ1-2, is DAGVTQSPTHLIKTRGQQVTLRCSPKSGHDTVSWYQQALGQGPQFIFQYYEEEERQRGNFPDRFSGHQFPNYSSELNVNALLLGDSALYLCASSLTVLNTFGSGTRLTVV.

The V call is TRBV5-4, the J call TRBJ2-3, with D possibly being TRBD2 (7 bases). The ends were cut back, 4 bases at V and 0 bases at J, with 15 bases in the middle. The germline gives CDR1 SGHNT, CDR2 YYREEE (reference sequence). This CDR3 is built from 16 residues. CDR3 residues: CASSGGGGASTDTQYF. The CDR3 coding sequence is TGTGCCAGCAGCGGGGGCGGGGGTGCTAGCACAGATACGCAGTATTTT.

The chain combines TRBV9 with TRBJ1-4, with D possibly TRBD1 on 6 matching bases. CDR1 SGDLS and CDR2 YYNGEE come from the germline V gene. Trimming removed 4 bases from V and 8 bases from J, with 18 bases in between. The CDR3 runs 15 residues. CDR3 sequence: CASSSRGGAGEKLFF. The DNA of the CDR3 is TGTGCCAGCAGCTCCCGTGGGGGGGCGGGCGAAAAACTGTTTTTT.

In this sample, this clone turned up a few times. The chain employs TRBV10-1 and TRBJ1-3; TRBD1 aligns across 10 bases. J gave up 0 bases and V 9 bases, and 8 bases lay outside the gene matches. Looked up from germline, CDR1 is WNHNN and CDR2 is SYGVQD (reference sequence). This CDR3 spans 16 amino acids. CDR3 amino acids: CARTPGQGCSGNTIYF. The CDR3 coding sequence is TGCGCCAGGACCCCGGGACAGGGGTGCTCTGGAAACACCATATATTTT.

The chain combines TRBV27 with TRBJ2-7; D gene uncertain. The V gene's germline CDR1 is MNHEY and CDR2 SMNVEV (reference sequence). The CDR3 has 13 amino acids. The ends were cut back, 3 bases at V and 2 bases at J, with 8 bases in the middle. DNA of the CDR3: TGTGCCAGCAGTTTTGGTTCAGCCTACGAGCAGTACTTC. Translating gives CASSFGSAYEQYF.

This clone was picked up a small number of times. This chain joins TRBV25-1 and TRBJ1-5; D call uncertain. With 4 bases removed from V and 0 bases from J, the gap between germline ends came to 7 bases. This CDR3 region has 14 residues. CDR1 is MGHDK and CDR2 is SYGVNS in the germline V gene. This chain's CDR3 is CASSVRDSNQPQHF. For the CDR3, the DNA is TGTGCCAGCAGTGTTCGGGATAGCAATCAGCCCCAGCATTTT.

The rearrangement links TRBV7-6 to TRBJ2-5; 13 bases fit TRBD2. Losses at the gene ends were 1 base for V and 1 base for J; bases not matched to a gene: 9. The CDR3 sequence is 19 residues long. Germline lookup yields CDR1 SGHVS and CDR2 FNYEAQ. The CDR3 nucleotides read TGTGCCAGCAGCTTAGGGGGGACTAGCGGGGAATCTACCCAAGAGACCCAGTACTTC. It encodes CASSLGGTSGESTQETQYF. The full variable domain, in which reference TRBV7-6 and TRBJ2-5 provide the parts outside the CDR3, is GAGVSQSPRYKVTKRGQDVALRCDPISGHVSLYWYRQALGQGPEFLTYFNYEAQQDKSGLPNDRFSAERPEGSISTLTIQRTEQRDSAMYRCASSLGGTSGESTQETQYFGPGTRLLVL.

The chain carries TRBV4-2 and TRBJ2-5; no clear D gene. The CDR3 is 17 residues long. V was clipped by 2 bases and J by 4 bases, with 20 bases between them. CDR1 and CDR2 (germline): LGHNA, YNFKEQ. CDR3 protein: CASSQTPASMRSETQYF. The CDR3 coding sequence is TGTGCCAGCAGCCAAACCCCAGCGAGCATGCGTTCAGAGACCCAGTACTTC.

This rearrangement joins TRBV9 to TRBJ1-3; D uncertain. V lost 3 bases and J lost 0, with 10 bases in between. Germline V lookup: CDR1 SGDLS, CDR2 YYNGEE. The CDR3 consists of 15 residues. The DNA of the CDR3 is TGTGCCAGCAGCGATGACATGAGCTCTGGAAACACCATATATTTT. It codes for CASSDDMSSGNTIYF. The complete variable domain, with remaining parts taken from reference TRBV9 and TRBJ1-3, reads DSGVTQTPKHLITATGQRVTLRCSPRSGDLSVYWYQQSLDQGLQFLIQYYNGEERAKGNILERFSAQQFPDLHSELNLSSLELGDSALYFCASSDDMSSGNTIYFGEGSWLTVV.

The chain combines TRBV7-3 with TRBJ2-1; 12 bases agree with TRBD2. This CDR3 contains 16 residues. Germline-derived CDR1 and CDR2 are SGHTA and FQGTGA. Trimming took 1 base from V and 7 from J; bases not matched to a gene: 5. In nucleotides, the CDR3 is TGTGCCAGCAGCTTAAGCGGGACTAGCGGGCAGAATGAGCAGTTCTTC. Protein sequence: CASSLSGTSGQNEQFF. The complete variable domain, with remaining parts taken from reference TRBV7-3 and TRBJ2-1, reads GAGVSQTPSNKVTEKGKYVELRCDPISGHTALYWYRQSLGQGPEFLIYFQGTGAADDSGLPNDRFFAVRPEGSVSTLKIQRTERGDSAVYLCASSLSGTSGQNEQFFGPGTRLTVL.

V is TRBV9 and J is TRBJ2-3; 8 bases agree with TRBD2. Looked up from germline, CDR1 is SGDLS and CDR2 is YYNGEE. The CDR3 has 16 amino acids. V trimming: 0 bases; J trimming: 4 bases; junction bases outside the gene matches: 7. Written as DNA, the CDR3 is TGTGCCAGCAGCGTAGGATTAGCGGGGTATCCAGATACGCAGTATTTT. Amino acid sequence: CASSVGLAGYPDTQYF.

The chain recombines TRBV6-5 with TRBJ1-3; the D is unclear. Germline CDR1 and CDR2: MNHEY and SVGAGI. V was trimmed by 2 bases and J by 4 bases, leaving 6 bases between them. The CDR3 consists of 13 residues. This chain's CDR3 is CASSYGWGNTIYF. The CDR3 nucleotides read TGTGCCAGCAGTTACGGCTGGGGAAACACCATATATTTT.

This clone showed up just a few times. The rearrangement joins TRBV6-1 to TRBJ1-5; 11 bases match TRBD1. With V trimmed by 4 bases and J by 11 bases, 10 bases remained unmatched. This CDR3 has 15 amino acids. Looked up from germline, CDR1 is MNHNS and CDR2 is SASEGT. The CDR3 here is CASSADRGRIGTQHF. CDR3 bases: TGTGCCAGCAGTGCGGACAGGGGGCGGATTGGGACCCAGCATTTT.

The rearrangement uses TRBV25-1 and TRBJ1-1; D not resolved. From germline, CDR1 is MGHDK and CDR2 SYGVNS. The CDR3 runs to 14 residues. Trimming shortened V by 0 bases and J by 1 base, and 6 bases separated the two germline ends. The CDR3 region is CASSEYSGNTEAFF. The DNA of the CDR3 is TGTGCCAGCAGTGAATACTCAGGGAACACTGAAGCTTTCTTT.

V and J are TRBV12-5 and TRBJ2-2; possibly TRBD1 for D (6 bases). V lost 0 bases and J 5 bases, leaving 16 bases between the germline ends. Germline assignment: CDR1 LGHNT and CDR2 FRNRAP. CDR3 length: 17 amino acids. The CDR3 is CASGLVVGAVRTGELFF. Here the CDR3 DNA reads TGTGCTAGTGGTTTGGTAGTGGGGGCAGTAAGGACCGGGGAGCTGTTTTTT.

The rearrangement links TRBV5-4 to TRBJ2-3; 9 bases map to TRBD2. With 4 bases clipped from V and 3 bases from J, the junction kept 9 bases outside the gene matches. The CDR3 contains 16 residues. Germline V lookup: CDR1 SGHNT, CDR2 YYREEE (reference sequence). CDR3 nucleotide sequence: TGTGCCAGCAGCCGGAATAGACTAGCGGCTACAGATACGCAGTATTTT. Translation: CASSRNRLAATDTQYF.

V usage is TRBV6-1 and J usage is TRBJ1-2; TRBD1 matches 9 bases. CDR1 is MNHNS and CDR2 is SASEGT in the germline V gene. The CDR3 totals 14 residues. Germline trimming cut 7 bases from V and 0 bases from J; bases unmatched to any gene: 3. This CDR3 reads CASTRTGANYGYTF. CDR3 DNA sequence: TGTGCCAGCACCCGGACAGGGGCTAACTATGGCTACACCTTC.

The V call is TRBV18, the J call TRBJ2-1, with 10 nucleotides matching TRBD1. Unmatched junction bases numbered 6, after V lost 3 bases and J lost 4 bases. This CDR3 region has 16 residues. Germline CDR1 reads KGHSH; CDR2 reads LQKENI. The CDR3 sequence: CASSPGQGGAYNEQFF. CDR3 DNA sequence: TGTGCCAGCTCACCCGGACAGGGGGGAGCTTACAATGAGCAGTTCTTC.

This sequence joins TRBV7-3 and TRBJ2-1; tentative D call: TRBD2 (6 bases). Germline CDR1 is SGHTA and CDR2 is FQGTGA. There are 18 residues in the CDR3. V was trimmed by 1 base and J by 2 bases, leaving 18 bases between them. Here the CDR3 DNA reads TGTGCCAGCAGCTTAATCCACCGGGGACTTGCCCCCTACAATGAGCAGTTCTTC. It specifies CASSLIHRGLAPYNEQFF.

J is TRBJ2-7 and V is TRBV7-8, with TRBD2 matching over 10 bases. The germline V gene encodes CDR1 SGHVS and CDR2 FQNEAQ. CDR3 length equals 16 residues. Unmatched junction bases numbered 6, after V lost 1 base and J lost 3 bases. The chain's CDR3 is CASSLGGLAALYEQYF. CDR3 in DNA: TGTGCCAGCAGCTTAGGTGGACTAGCGGCACTCTACGAGCAGTACTTC.

This chain uses TRBV7-8 with TRBJ2-1; 7 bases are a match to TRBD2. Germline CDR1 SGHVS, CDR2 FQNEAQ. J lost 3 bases, V lost 5 bases, and 7 bases had no gene match. CDR3 length: 15 residues. The CDR3 DNA is TGTGCCAGCAGCCGCGCCGGGACTAACTACAATGAGCAGTTCTTC. Its translation is CASSRAGTNYNEQFF.

This clone was seen a handful of times. The J gene is TRBJ2-1, the V gene TRBV10-3, with 8 positions matching TRBD2. This CDR3 region has 13 residues. Germline assignment: CDR1 ENHRY and CDR2 SYGVKD. The ends lost 8 bases at V and 6 bases at J; junction bases unmatched: 6. CDR3 amino acids: CAISREGPNEQFF. For the CDR3, the DNA is TGTGCCATCTCCCGGGAGGGTCCCAATGAGCAGTTCTTC.

V and J are TRBV28 and TRBJ2-7; 10 bases are shared with TRBD2. V shed 7 bases, J shed 5 bases, and the junction held 8 bases outside the gene matches. Per germline, CDR1 MDHEN and CDR2 SYDVKM. The CDR3 contains 14 residues. The CDR3 spells CASNSPLAGDEQYF. CDR3 DNA: TGTGCCAGCAACAGCCCTCTAGCGGGAGACGAGCAGTACTTC.

This clone has a single count. The chain employs TRBV19 and TRBJ1-5; 7 bases are a match to TRBD1. This CDR3 spans 14 amino acids. Germline V gives CDR1 LNHDA, CDR2 SQIVND (reference sequence). J lost 5 bases, V lost 5 bases, and 6 bases had no gene match. The CDR3: CASSSTGRHQPQHF. The CDR3 bases are TGTGCCAGTAGTTCGACAGGGAGGCATCAGCCCCAGCATTTT.

The V call is TRBV29-1, the J call TRBJ2-5; no firm D call. Germline assignment: CDR1 SQVTM and CDR2 ANQGSEA. Trimming removed 4 bases from V and 5 bases from J, with 5 bases in between. The CDR3 sequence is 10 residues long. The CDR3 protein is CSVVRETQYF. DNA of the CDR3: TGCAGCGTTGTACGGGAGACCCAGTACTTC.

The chain is built from TRBV15 and TRBJ2-7; 8 bases are shared with TRBD1. Germline V gene data show CDR1 as LNHNV and CDR2 as YYDKDF (reference sequence). The CDR3 length is 11 residues. With V trimmed by 9 bases and J by 4 bases, 2 bases remained unmatched. The CDR3 nucleotides are TGTGCCACGAGACAGGGGTACGAGCAGTACTTC. Its translation is CATRQGYEQYF.